This TCR beta chain was retrieved from a study of blood T cell repertoires in COVID-19. About the research overall: Samples of COVID-19 (acute and convalescent) were obtained from the United States, Italy and Spain. Sources were T cells, B-cell-depleted T cells, or PBMCs; the material itself was cDNA or gDNA.

Original methodology: Researchers report that nucleated cell counts were estimated from reference gene primer amplification. Using immunoSEQ multiplex PCR, the repertoire was profiled, and TCRdb retains in-frame clones only, with some absent. The V and J calls and clone size were taken over from that table, and D and trimming were inferred from the DNA. The sample lists almost 250,000 clones; roughly nine tenths were seen once. Losses at the gene ends were 4 bases for V and 5 bases for J; bases not matched to a gene: 4. The CDR3 contains 13 residues. Germline CDR1 MRHNA, CDR2 SNTAGT. The gene calls are TRBV6-4 and TRBJ1-2; 7 nucleotides agree with TRBD1. Sequencing was performed on peripheral blood. The source is a woman in her sixties who had recovered from COVID-19. As DNA, the CDR3 is TGTGCCAGCAGTGTGTCCAGGGGGTATGGCTACACCTTC. Encoded protein: CASSVSRGYGYTF.